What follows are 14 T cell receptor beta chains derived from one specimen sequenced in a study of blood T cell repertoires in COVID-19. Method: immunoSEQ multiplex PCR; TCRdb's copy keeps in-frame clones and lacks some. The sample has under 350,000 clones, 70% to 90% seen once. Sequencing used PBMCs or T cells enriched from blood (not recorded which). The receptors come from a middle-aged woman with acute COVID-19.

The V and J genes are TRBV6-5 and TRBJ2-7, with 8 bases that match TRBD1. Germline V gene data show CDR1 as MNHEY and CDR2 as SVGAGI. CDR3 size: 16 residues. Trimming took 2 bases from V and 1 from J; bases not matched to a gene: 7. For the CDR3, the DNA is TGTGCCAGCAGTTACGCTGACAGGGGTGAGTCCTACGAGCAGTACTTC. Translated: CASSYADRGESYEQYF.

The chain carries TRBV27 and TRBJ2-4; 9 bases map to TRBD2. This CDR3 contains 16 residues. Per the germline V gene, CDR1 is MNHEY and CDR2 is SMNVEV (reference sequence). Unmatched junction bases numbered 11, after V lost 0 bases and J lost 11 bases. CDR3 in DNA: TGTGCCAGCAGTTTATCCCTAGCGGGATACGGCAAAGTTCAGTACTTC. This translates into CASSLSLAGYGKVQYF.

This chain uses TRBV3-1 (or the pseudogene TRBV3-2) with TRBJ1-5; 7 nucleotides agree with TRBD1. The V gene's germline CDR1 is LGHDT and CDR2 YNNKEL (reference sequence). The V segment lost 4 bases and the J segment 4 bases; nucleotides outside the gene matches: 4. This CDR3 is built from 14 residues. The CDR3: CASSPQGENQPQHF. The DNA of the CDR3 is TGTGCCAGCAGCCCCCAGGGGGAGAATCAGCCCCAGCATTTT.

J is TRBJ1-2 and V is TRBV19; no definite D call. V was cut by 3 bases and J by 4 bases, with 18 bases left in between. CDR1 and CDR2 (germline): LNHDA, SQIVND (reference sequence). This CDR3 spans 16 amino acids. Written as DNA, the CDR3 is TGTGCCAGTAGTATTGGCGGCGGCAGTACGATCTATGGCTACACCTTC. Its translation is CASSIGGGSTIYGYTF.

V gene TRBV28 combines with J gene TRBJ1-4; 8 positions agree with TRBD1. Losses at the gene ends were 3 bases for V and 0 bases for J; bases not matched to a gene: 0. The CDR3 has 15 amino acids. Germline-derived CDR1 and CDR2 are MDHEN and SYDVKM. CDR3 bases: TGTGCCAGCAGTTTGGACAGGGCAACTAATGAAAAACTGTTTTTT. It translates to CASSLDRATNEKLFF.

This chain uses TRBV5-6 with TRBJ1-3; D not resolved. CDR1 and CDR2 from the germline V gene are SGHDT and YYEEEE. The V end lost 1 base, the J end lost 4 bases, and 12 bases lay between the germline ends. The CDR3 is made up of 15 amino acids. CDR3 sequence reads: CASSLFGGSGNTIYF. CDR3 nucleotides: TGTGCCAGCAGCTTGTTTGGTGGCTCGGGAAACACCATATATTTT.

The CDR3 region has the DNA TGTGCCAGCTCACCGGATTGGGGGCCGAACACTGAAGCTTTCTTT. As protein: CASSPDWGPNTEAFF. The rearrangement links TRBV18 to TRBJ1-1, with D possibly TRBD1 on 6 matching bases. The length of the CDR3 is 15 residues. Between the trimmed V and J ends, which lost 3 bases and 1 base, there was a span of 12 bases. CDR1 and CDR2 (germline): KGHSH, LQKENI.

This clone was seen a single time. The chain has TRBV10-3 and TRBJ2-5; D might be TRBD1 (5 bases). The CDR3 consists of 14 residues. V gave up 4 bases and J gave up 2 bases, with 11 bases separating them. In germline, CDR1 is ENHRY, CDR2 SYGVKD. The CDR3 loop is CAISGGSGQETQYF. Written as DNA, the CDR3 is TGTGCCATCAGTGGGGGATCAGGGCAAGAGACCCAGTACTTC.

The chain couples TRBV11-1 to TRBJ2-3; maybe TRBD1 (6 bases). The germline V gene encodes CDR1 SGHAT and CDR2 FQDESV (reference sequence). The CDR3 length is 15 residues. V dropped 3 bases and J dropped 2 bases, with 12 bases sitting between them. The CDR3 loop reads CASSLGDTPTDTQYF. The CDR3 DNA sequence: TGTGCCAGCAGCTTGGGGGACACCCCCACAGATACGCAGTATTTT.

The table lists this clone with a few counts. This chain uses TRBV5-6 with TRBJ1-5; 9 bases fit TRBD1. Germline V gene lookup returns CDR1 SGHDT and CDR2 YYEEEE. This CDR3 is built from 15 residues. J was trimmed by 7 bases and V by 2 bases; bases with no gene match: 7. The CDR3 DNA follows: TGTGCCAGCAGCTTTACAGGGGGCGCGGGGCAGCCCCAGCATTTT. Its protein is CASSFTGGAGQPQHF.

CDR3 region: CASSQRVDETQYF. The CDR3 nucleotides are TGCGCCAGCAGCCAGAGGGTTGACGAGACCCAGTACTTC. The gene calls are TRBV4-1 and TRBJ2-5; D is possibly TRBD2 (5 bases). The CDR3 is made up of 13 amino acids. Germline assignment: CDR1 MGHRA and CDR2 YSYEKL. Deletions cut 3 bases from V and 5 bases from J, with 10 bases between.

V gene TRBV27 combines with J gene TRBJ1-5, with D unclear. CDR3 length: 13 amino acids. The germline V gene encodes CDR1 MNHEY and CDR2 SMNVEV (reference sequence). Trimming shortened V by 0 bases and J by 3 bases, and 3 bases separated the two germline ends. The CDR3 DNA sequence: TGTGCCAGCAGTTTATCGGCCAATCAGCCCCAGCATTTT. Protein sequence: CASSLSANQPQHF.

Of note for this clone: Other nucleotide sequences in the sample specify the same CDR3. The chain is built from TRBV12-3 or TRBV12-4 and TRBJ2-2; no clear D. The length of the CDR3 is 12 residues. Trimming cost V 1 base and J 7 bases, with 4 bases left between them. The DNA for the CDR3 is TGTGCCAGCAGTTTAGGCAGCGGGGAGCTGTTTTTT. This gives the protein CASSLGSGELFF.

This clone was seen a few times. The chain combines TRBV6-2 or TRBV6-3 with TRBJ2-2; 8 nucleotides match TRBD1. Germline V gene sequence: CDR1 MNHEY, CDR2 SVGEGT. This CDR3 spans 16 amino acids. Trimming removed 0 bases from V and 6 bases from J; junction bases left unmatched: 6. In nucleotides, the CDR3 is TGTGCCAGCAGTTACTCTTTCAGGGGGCGGCCCGGGGAGCTGTTTTTT. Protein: CASSYSFRGRPGELFF.